These 8 T cell receptor beta chains came from one sample sequenced in a study of T cells after yellow fever vaccination. Via MiXCR, TCRdb re-called the 5' RACE reads, giving one row per CDR3 protein. The data hold some 390,000 distinct CDR3 sequences, with 6.2% observed a single time. Sample: PBMCs, taken 5 days after the yellow fever booster vaccination. These receptors were collected from a man younger than 45 who received the YFV17D yellow fever vaccine.

The chain uses TRBV12-3 or TRBV12-4 and TRBJ2-1; the match to TRBD2 covers 11 bases. There are 15 residues in the CDR3. The V and J ends lost 5 bases and 7 bases, in that order; junction bases with no gene match: 7. The CDR3 protein is CASSPIAGGGNEQFF. The CDR3 DNA follows: TGTGCCAGCAGTCCCATAGCGGGGGGGGGGAATGAGCAGTTCTTC.

This clonotype was seen a handful of times. The V and J genes are TRBV7-2 and TRBJ2-1; D is perhaps TRBD1 (5 bases). Trimming cost V 3 bases and J 9 bases, with 21 bases left between them. CDR1 is SGHTA and CDR2 is FQGNSA in the germline V gene. The CDR3 runs to 16 residues. CDR3 sequence: CASSFKGSRRSSEQFF. CDR3 in DNA: TGTGCCAGCAGCTTTAAGGGGTCGCGGAGATCCAGTGAGCAGTTCTTC. Supplemented by reference TRBV7-2 and TRBJ2-1, the full variable domain reads GAGVSQSPSNKVTEKGKDVELRCDPISGHTALYWYRQSLGQGLEFLIYFQGNSAPDKSGLPSDRFSAERTGGSVSTLTIQRTQQEDSAVYLCASSFKGSRRSSEQFFGPGTRLTVL.

The table lists this clonotype with a few counts. V and J are TRBV20-1 and TRBJ2-3; TRBD2 might be the D (7 bases). This CDR3 spans 13 amino acids. V lost 3 bases, J lost 6 bases, and 13 bases lay in between. In germline, CDR1 is DFQATT, CDR2 SNEGSKA (reference sequence). The CDR3 coding sequence is TGCAGTGCTAGGGCGGGGGCGAGGGATACGCAGTATTTT. Protein sequence: CSARAGARDTQYF.

This clonotype was detected many times. This sequence joins TRBV10-2 and TRBJ2-7, with D unclear. The V end was cut by 0 bases, the J end by 6 bases, with 6 bases between. Germline-derived CDR1 and CDR2 are WSHSY and SAAADI. There are 12 residues in the CDR3. This chain's CDR3 is CASSESNFEQYF. The CDR3 DNA is TGCGCCAGCAGTGAGTCGAACTTCGAGCAGTACTTC.

The genes are TRBV19 and TRBJ2-7; weak D call: TRBD2 (5 bases). V was clipped by 9 bases and J by 0 bases, with 15 bases between them. Germline values: CDR1 LNHDA, CDR2 SQIVND (reference sequence). The CDR3 extends over 14 amino acids. In DNA form, the CDR3 reads TGTGCCAGCCCCCGGGATTATACCTCCTACGAGCAGTACTTC. This translates into CASPRDYTSYEQYF.

The table lists this clonotype with a few counts. CDR3 in amino acids: CATSETGGTEAFF. The DNA for the CDR3 is TGTGCCACCAGTGAGACAGGGGGAACTGAAGCTTTCTTT. This chain connects TRBV24-1 to TRBJ1-1, with TRBD1 matching over 9 bases. The CDR3 covers 13 residues. Per germline, CDR1 KGHDR and CDR2 SFDVKD. Losses at the gene ends were 4 bases for V and 5 bases for J; bases not matched to a gene: 1.

This clonotype appeared a few times. J is TRBJ2-3 and V is TRBV6-5; D not resolved. The germline V gene encodes CDR1 MNHEY and CDR2 SVGAGI. The CDR3 has 10 residues. V was clipped by 4 bases and J by 9 bases, with 5 bases between them. As DNA, the CDR3 is TGTGCCAGCAGTTTTGAAACGCAGTATTTT. Encoded protein: CASSFETQYF.

The chain links TRBV27 to TRBJ1-5; maybe TRBD1 (5 bases). In germline, CDR1 is MNHEY, CDR2 SMNVEV (reference sequence). This CDR3 region has 17 residues. Trimming pared 3 bases from V and 6 bases from J, leaving 21 bases between. CDR3 in DNA: TGTGCCAGCAGTTTGACCCTCGGGAGGGGCATCGGTCAGCCCCAGCATTTT. Protein product: CASSLTLGRGIGQPQHF.